These T cell receptor beta chains were read from a single sample in a study of T cell responses to AZD1222 COVID-19 vaccine. The data were produced by immunoSEQ multiplex PCR, yet TCRdb's version contains in-frame clones alone and is incomplete. Here the sample spans around 170,000 clones, around 90% being singletons. The source material was peripheral blood, sampled 28 days after the second AZD1222 dose. All receptors derive from an adult who received the AZD1222 COVID-19 vaccine. The CDR3 runs from the conserved cysteine through the conserved F or W. A D gene is named only where the DNA matches it firmly. Rows may omit the clone size; those that give it use once, few, many or a size class.

V gene	J gene	D gene	clone size	CDR3 protein	CDR3 DNA
TRBV11-3	TRBJ2-3	TRBD2	NA	CASSQGTSGGAMDTQYF	TGTGCCAGCAGCCAGGGGACTAGCGGGGGGGCCATGGATACGCAGTATTTT
TRBV19	TRBJ2-5	TRBD2	NA	CASSLAGGLQETQYF	TGTGCCAGTAGTTTAGCGGGGGGGCTCCAAGAGACCCAGTACTTC
TRBV10-1	TRBJ2-2	NA	NA	CASTADNTGELFF	TGCGCCAGCACAGCAGATAACACCGGGGAGCTGTTTTTT
TRBV7-2	TRBJ2-2	NA	NA	CASSLARGPNTGELFF	TGTGCCAGCAGCTTAGCTCGGGGCCCGAACACCGGGGAGCTGTTTTTT
TRBV7-2	TRBJ2-1	NA	NA	CASREVRDQGEQFF	TGTGCCAGCAGGGAAGTGAGGGATCAGGGTGAGCAGTTCTTC
TRBV30	TRBJ1-1	NA	NA	CAWSGLQGTSGGVNTEAFF	TGTGCCTGGAGCGGACTCCAAGGGACCAGCGGGGGGGTGAACACTGAAGCTTTCTTT
TRBV19	TRBJ2-7	NA	NA	CASSIVGGEQYF	TGTGCCAGTAGTATAGTTGGGGGAGAGCAGTACTTC
TRBV12-3/TRBV12-4	TRBJ2-7	NA	NA	CASSNSEASEQYF	TGTGCCAGCAGTAACAGTGAAGCCTCCGAGCAGTACTTC
TRBV5-1	TRBJ1-4	NA	NA	CASSPKWPIGDATNEKLFF	TGCGCCAGCAGCCCAAAATGGCCTATCGGTGATGCAACTAATGAAAAACTGTTTTTT
TRBV7-9	TRBJ2-7	NA	NA	CASSLSDYEQYF	TGTGCCAGCAGCCTCTCGGACTACGAGCAGTACTTC
TRBV5-1	TRBJ2-2	NA	NA	CASSPTITGELFF	TGCGCCAGCAGCCCTACCATAACCGGGGAGCTGTTTTTT
TRBV7-9	TRBJ1-1	NA	NA	CASSPGLLMNTEAFF	TGTGCCAGCAGCCCGGGACTTCTCATGAACACTGAAGCTTTCTTT
TRBV5-6	TRBJ2-6	TRBD2	NA	CASSGGGPGANVLTF	TGTGCCAGCAGCGGGGGAGGGCCAGGGGCCAACGTCCTGACTTTC
TRBV11-3	TRBJ1-1	TRBD1	NA	CASGQGDTEAFF	TGTGCCAGCGGACAGGGCGACACTGAAGCTTTCTTT
TRBV28	TRBJ1-6	NA	NA	CASSPQQGISPLHF	TGTGCCAGCAGTCCACAACAGGGTATTTCACCCCTCCACTTT
TRBV10-1	TRBJ2-7	TRBD1	NA	CASSEGTGMVQYF	TGCGCCAGCAGTGAGGGGACAGGGATGGTGCAGTACTTC
TRBV7-2	TRBJ1-1	NA	NA	CASSPRYGGAEAFF	TGTGCCAGCAGCCCTCGATATGGAGGCGCTGAAGCTTTCTTT
TRBV28	TRBJ2-2	NA	NA	CASSQVPQAGELFF	TGTGCCAGCAGCCAGGTCCCTCAGGCCGGGGAGCTGTTTTTT
TRBV4-3	TRBJ2-3	TRBD2	NA	CASSQGLAGGSTDTQYF	TGCGCCAGCAGCCAGGGACTAGCGGGGGGGAGCACAGATACGCAGTATTTT
TRBV4-3	TRBJ2-5	NA	NA	CASSQDWGAPGGTQYF	TGCGCCAGCAGCCAGGACTGGGGGGCCCCGGGGGGGACCCAGTACTTC
TRBV28	TRBJ2-7	TRBD1	NA	CASSLYRTGVGEQYF	TGTGCCAGCAGTTTATATAGGACAGGGGTTGGGGAGCAGTACTTC
TRBV6-1	TRBJ2-5	NA	NA	CASSGLPGGPGQETQYF	TGTGCCAGCAGTGGTCTCCCCGGGGGGCCGGGGCAAGAGACCCAGTACTTC
TRBV5-1	TRBJ1-3	NA	NA	CASSLETGNTIYF	TGCGCCAGCAGCTTGGAAACAGGAAACACCATATATTTT
TRBV4-2	TRBJ1-4	NA	NA	CASSQDDGRGGEKLFF	TGTGCCAGCAGCCAAGATGATGGGCGAGGGGGTGAAAAACTGTTTTTT
TRBV18	TRBJ1-4	NA	NA	CASSPFSGEKLFF	TGTGCCAGCTCACCATTCAGTGGTGAAAAACTGTTTTTT
TRBV6-5	TRBJ2-3	TRBD2	NA	CASSYGTSGGWDTQYF	TGTGCCAGCAGTTACGGGACTAGCGGGGGGTGGGATACGCAGTATTTT
TRBV27	TRBJ2-1	TRBD1	NA	CASSPRTTRGTGGVLANEQFF	TGTGCCAGCAGTCCCCGTACCACACGGGGGACAGGGGGCGTTTTGGCCAATGAGCAGTTCTTC
TRBV7-9	TRBJ1-6	TRBD1	NA	CASSSGQGRTPLHF	TGTGCCAGCAGCTCAGGACAGGGGCGGACACCCCTCCACTTT
TRBV3-1/TRBV3-2	TRBJ2-1	NA	NA	CASSQVVAGNNEQFF	TGTGCCAGCAGCCAGGTGGTTGCAGGGAACAATGAGCAGTTCTTC
TRBV5-6	TRBJ1-1	TRBD1	NA	CASSVDRGLLSFEAFF	TGTGCCAGCAGCGTCGACAGGGGGCTTCTTAGTTTTGAAGCTTTCTTT
TRBV5-4	TRBJ1-4	TRBD1	NA	CASSHQGQGPEKLFF	TGTGCCAGCAGTCATCAGGGACAGGGTCCTGAAAAACTGTTTTTT
TRBV19	TRBJ1-5	NA	NA	CASSTARPGGQPQHF	TGTGCCAGTAGTACCGCCCGCCCGGGAGGCCAGCCCCAGCATTTT
TRBV6-5	TRBJ1-2	NA	NA	CASSYSIGGGYTF	TGTGCCAGCAGTTACTCGATTGGGGGTGGCTACACCTTC
TRBV11-2	TRBJ1-1	NA	once	CASSFPRGQAFF	TGTGCCAGCAGCTTCCCCCGGGGGCAAGCTTTCTTT
TRBV5-1	TRBJ2-7	TRBD1	NA	CASSLDGTGAYEQYF	TGCGCCAGCAGCTTGGATGGGACAGGGGCCTACGAGCAGTACTTC
TRBV7-2	TRBJ1-2	NA	NA	CASSFGPVYGYTF	TGTGCCAGCAGCTTCGGCCCGGTCTATGGCTACACCTTC
TRBV4-2	TRBJ2-7	TRBD1	NA	CASSQGTGTGSYEQYF	TGTGCCAGCAGCCAAGGGACCGGGACAGGTTCCTACGAGCAGTACTTC
TRBV28	TRBJ1-4	NA	NA	CASSPRGLRTVSEKLFF	TGTGCCAGCAGTCCCAGGGGTTTGAGAACGGTCAGCGAAAAACTGTTTTTT
TRBV27	TRBJ1-5	NA	NA	CASSSSPLMDQPQHF	TGTGCCAGCAGTTCGTCCCCTCTCATGGATCAGCCCCAGCATTTT
TRBV6-6	TRBJ2-7	TRBD1	NA	CASSYVTGGSYEQYF	TGTGCCAGCAGTTACGTGACAGGGGGCTCCTACGAGCAGTACTTC
TRBV24-1	TRBJ2-1	TRBD2	NA	CATSDPTSLGGDEQFF	TGTGCCACCAGTGACCCGACCTCGTTGGGGGGGGATGAGCAGTTCTTC
TRBV29-1	TRBJ2-3	TRBD1	NA	CSVEDSQGASDTQYF	TGCAGCGTTGAAGATTCACAGGGGGCGTCAGATACGCAGTATTTT
TRBV30	TRBJ1-2	NA	NA	CAGRVQGLYGYTF	TGTGCCGGGAGGGTCCAGGGGTTATATGGCTACACCTTC
TRBV5-6	TRBJ2-7	NA	NA	CASSLYRRLNQGKQYF	TGTGCCAGCAGCTTGTACAGAAGACTAAATCAGGGGAAGCAGTACTTC
TRBV6-5	TRBJ2-3	TRBD2	NA	CASSYSAGGTDTQYF	TGTGCCAGCAGTTACTCAGCGGGGGGCACAGATACGCAGTATTTT
TRBV4-1	TRBJ1-2	TRBD1	NA	CASSQSLDRVYGYTF	TGCGCCAGCAGCCAAAGCCTAGACAGGGTCTATGGCTACACCTTC
TRBV7-9	TRBJ1-3	NA	NA	CASSPDGGNTIYF	TGTGCCAGCAGCCCCGACGGGGGCAACACCATATATTTT
TRBV6-5	TRBJ2-5	NA	NA	CASSGGSQETQYF	TGTGCCAGCAGCGGGGGCAGCCAAGAGACCCAGTACTTC
TRBV19	TRBJ1-1	TRBD1	NA	CASRRTGGRTEAFF	TGTGCCAGTAGGAGGACAGGGGGCAGGACTGAAGCTTTCTTT
TRBV3-1/TRBV3-2	TRBJ2-7	TRBD2	NA	CASSLRTSRYEQYF	TGTGCCAGCAGCCTCAGGACTAGTCGGTACGAGCAGTACTTC
TRBV4-3	TRBJ2-7	TRBD1	once	CASSRGQGYEQYF	TGCGCCAGCAGCCGAGGACAGGGGTACGAGCAGTACTTC
TRBV3-1/TRBV3-2	TRBJ2-3	NA	NA	CASRLKGGGTDTQYF	TGTGCCAGCAGGCTGAAAGGTGGAGGGACAGATACGCAGTATTTT
TRBV3-1/TRBV3-2	TRBJ2-7	TRBD1	NA	CASTQGQFHEQYF	TGTGCCAGCACCCAGGGACAGTTCCACGAGCAGTACTTC
TRBV7-2	TRBJ2-2	NA	NA	CASSLSGRADTGELFF	TGTGCCAGCAGCTTATCAGGCAGGGCGGACACCGGGGAGCTGTTTTTT
TRBV4-1	TRBJ1-2	TRBD1	NA	CASSQTDRANYGYTF	TGCGCCAGCAGCCAAACGGACAGGGCAAACTATGGCTACACCTTC
TRBV30	TRBJ1-2	NA	NA	CAWSVVQAPTSDGYTF	TGTGCCTGGAGTGTAGTGCAGGCCCCCACTTCGGATGGCTACACCTTC
TRBV2	TRBJ2-5	NA	NA	CASSEEIAAGQETQYF	TGTGCCAGCAGTGAAGAGATAGCGGCGGGCCAAGAGACCCAGTACTTC
TRBV7-9	TRBJ1-6	NA	NA	CASSLAGGGYSSYNSPLHF	TGTGCCAGCAGCTTAGCGGGAGGGGGGTATTCCTCCTATAATTCACCCCTCCACTTT
TRBV6-6	TRBJ2-2	NA	NA	CASRLPDTGELFF	TGTGCCAGCCGACTACCGGACACCGGGGAGCTGTTTTTT